One and the same sample provided the 32 T cell receptor beta chains below, sequenced in a study of glioma-infiltrating T cells. Using RNA template, CDR3s of TCR alpha and beta were amplified with iRepertoire arm-PCR. TCRdb independently ran MiXCR on the multiplex PCR reads; one entry per CDR3 protein. The sample lists some 120,000 distinct CDR3 sequences; about 23% were seen once. Specimen: glioma tissue, nonneoplastic brain tissue, or PBMCs (not recorded which). The receptors derive from a human donor with low-grade glioma or glioblastoma, undergoing nonglioma brain surgery, or in good health (not recorded which).

This clonotype was observed many times. The rearrangement joins TRBV24-1 to TRBJ2-7; D possibly uses TRBD1 or TRBD2 (5 bases each). Germline CDR1 KGHDR, CDR2 SFDVKD. Trimming stripped 9 bases from V and 4 bases from J, with 18 bases between. CDR3 length: 14 residues. CDR3 loop: CATPPPTWGYEQYF. The CDR3 bases are TGTGCCACCCCACCACCCACGTGGGGGTACGAGCAGTACTTC.

In this sample, this clonotype turned up many times. The V call is TRBV18, the J call TRBJ2-3; unclear D gene. The germline V and J ends were trimmed by 3 bases and 6 bases, with 4 bases remaining between them. Germline assignment: CDR1 KGHSH and CDR2 LQKENI. The CDR3 contains 11 residues. The CDR3 DNA reads TGTGCCAGCTCACCCCAGGATACGCAGTATTTT. Translation: CASSPQDTQYF.

This clonotype was seen repeatedly, ten times or more. V and J are TRBV4-3 and TRBJ2-2; D not resolved. The CDR3 runs to 16 residues. Germline CDR1 LGHNA, CDR2 YSLEER. V lost 0 bases, J lost 2 bases, and 10 bases lay in between. This CDR3 is CASSQDRNSNTGELFF. The CDR3 region has the DNA TGCGCCAGCAGCCAAGATAGGAACAGCAACACCGGGGAGCTGTTTTTT.

This clonotype was seen a handful of times. This chain's CDR3 is CASTSFRGRNTGELFF. DNA for the CDR3: TGTGCTAGTACGAGCTTCAGGGGGCGGAACACCGGGGAGCTGTTTTTT. The chain couples TRBV12-5 to TRBJ2-2, with 8 bases identical to TRBD1. With 8 bases clipped from V and 1 base from J, the junction kept 9 bases outside the gene matches. This CDR3 contains 16 residues. The germline gives CDR1 LGHNT, CDR2 FRNRAP.

This clonotype appeared many times. Here the CDR3 reads CASRGEGRYNEQFF. Written as DNA, the CDR3 is TGTGCCAGCAGGGGAGAAGGGCGGTACAATGAGCAGTTCTTC. The chain couples TRBV28 to TRBJ2-1; TRBD2 might be the D (5 bases). The germline CDR1 and CDR2 sequences are MDHEN and SYDVKM. The length of the CDR3 is 14 residues. V lost 6 bases to trimming and J lost 4 bases, with 13 bases between them.

This clonotype was counted at least ten times. V gene TRBV20-1 combines with J gene TRBJ2-7, with unresolved D. The V and J ends lost 0 bases and 4 bases respectively, with 13 bases between them. Germline CDR1 is DFQATT and CDR2 is SNEGSKA (reference sequence). This CDR3 region has 14 residues. The CDR3 is CSARDPTLSYEQYF. The CDR3 nucleotides are TGCAGTGCTAGAGATCCGACTCTAAGTTACGAGCAGTACTTC.

V and J are TRBV6-1 and TRBJ2-7; no clear D. Trimming left V 6 bases short and J 3 bases short, with 9 bases between. The CDR3 covers 12 residues. Germline V gene data show CDR1 as MNHNS and CDR2 as SASEGT. CDR3 sequence: CASREYSYEQYF. The CDR3 coding sequence is TGTGCCAGCAGAGAGTACAGCTACGAGCAGTACTTC.

This clonotype was observed at least ten times. V gene TRBV20-1 combines with J gene TRBJ2-7, with 10 bases lining up with TRBD2. The CDR3 is made up of 14 amino acids. Germline V lookup: CDR1 DFQATT, CDR2 SNEGSKA (reference sequence). The V segment lost 0 bases and the J segment 7 bases; nucleotides outside the gene matches: 6. This CDR3 reads CSAREPSGSGEQYF. The CDR3 DNA follows: TGCAGTGCTAGAGAGCCTAGCGGGAGTGGAGAGCAGTACTTC.

This clonotype was counted at least ten times. The chain has TRBV6-1 and TRBJ2-3; no clear D gene. The CDR3 length is 11 residues. Trimming cost V 5 bases and J 2 bases, with 2 bases left between them. Germline V gene lookup returns CDR1 MNHNS and CDR2 SASEGT. CDR3 in DNA: TGTGCCAGCAGTATCACAGATACGCAGTATTTT. As protein: CASSITDTQYF.

Worth noting for this clonotype: A single base separates this from a much larger clone, so it may be a read error. J is TRBJ2-3 and V is TRBV19, with D maybe TRBD2 (5 bases). Germline V gives CDR1 LNHDA, CDR2 SQIVND (reference sequence). The CDR3 length is 13 residues. Trimming removed 11 bases at V and 0 bases at J, with 12 bases between. CDR3 sequence (DNA): TGTGCCGCCGGTTTAGCGAGCACAGATACGCAGTATTTT. Amino acids: CAAGLASTDTQYF.

This clonotype was seen repeatedly, ten times or more. The CDR3 DNA follows: TGTGCCAGCTCACCCGGACTAGCGGGTGACAATGAGCAGTTCTTC. Translating gives CASSPGLAGDNEQFF. The rearrangement links TRBV18 to TRBJ2-1; 11 bases map to TRBD2. The V gene end was trimmed by 3 bases and the J gene end by 5 bases; junction bases not matched to a gene: 3. The CDR3 has 15 residues. Germline loops: CDR1 KGHSH, CDR2 LQKENI.

Many counts were recorded for this clonotype. This chain joins TRBV4-1 and TRBJ2-5; TRBD1 aligns across 7 bases. Losses at the gene ends were 0 bases for V and 2 bases for J; bases not matched to a gene: 3. Per germline, CDR1 MGHRA and CDR2 YSYEKL. The CDR3 extends over 15 amino acids. The CDR3 loop is CASSQDPQGQETQYF. CDR3 in DNA: TGCGCCAGCAGCCAAGATCCACAGGGGCAAGAGACCCAGTACTTC.

This chain links TRBV5-4 with TRBJ1-6; no reliable D call. Germline assignment: CDR1 SGHNT and CDR2 YYREEE (reference sequence). V dropped 4 bases and J dropped 7 bases, with 9 bases sitting between them. The CDR3 has 13 amino acids. The CDR3 DNA is TGTGCCAGCAGCGGCAGTTCAAATTCACCCCTCCACTTT. Translated, it gives CASSGSSNSPLHF.

This clonotype came up many times. The chain links TRBV3-1 to TRBJ2-1; the match to TRBD2 covers 7 bases. Germline V gene sequence: CDR1 LGHDT, CDR2 YNNKEL (reference sequence). The CDR3 covers 14 residues. The V segment lost 5 bases and the J segment 0 bases; nucleotides outside the gene matches: 1. The CDR3 bases are TGTGCCAGCAGCTGGACTAGCTCCTACAATGAGCAGTTCTTC. Protein: CASSWTSSYNEQFF.

This chain joins TRBV6-5 and TRBJ1-1; D ambiguous. Deletions cut 2 bases from V and 0 bases from J, with 7 bases between. This CDR3 has 14 residues. Germline loops: CDR1 MNHEY, CDR2 SVGAGI. The CDR3: CASSYRGLNTEAFF. CDR3 nucleotide sequence: TGTGCCAGCAGTTACAGAGGTCTGAACACTGAAGCTTTCTTT.

This clonotype turned up a few times. The CDR3 sequence: CATSDPTSGSLVDTQYF. The CDR3 DNA reads as TGTGCCACCAGTGATCCTACTAGCGGTTCCTTGGTAGATACGCAGTATTTT. The chain has TRBV24-1 and TRBJ2-3; 8 bases match TRBD2. Per germline, CDR1 KGHDR and CDR2 SFDVKD. The CDR3 sequence is 17 residues long. V lost 3 bases and J lost 5; bases outside the gene matches: 12.

This clonotype was seen many times. This chain uses TRBV10-3 with TRBJ2-7; maybe TRBD2 (5 bases). The CDR3 covers 15 residues. Per germline, CDR1 ENHRY and CDR2 SYGVKD. The V and J ends lost 7 bases and 2 bases respectively, with 18 bases between them. This CDR3 is CAINRVQERPYEQYF. The CDR3 coding sequence is TGTGCCATCAATCGCGTCCAGGAGCGGCCCTACGAGCAGTACTTC.

Ten or more counts support this clonotype. This chain uses TRBV5-1 with TRBJ2-2; TRBD2 matches 11 bases. CDR1 SGHRS and CDR2 YFSETQ come from the germline V gene. CDR3 size: 17 residues. V lost 0 bases and J lost 6; bases outside the gene matches: 7. The CDR3 nucleotides read TGCGCCAGCAGCTTGGCACTAGCGGGAGTGTCGGCCGGGGAGCTGTTTTTT. Translating it yields CASSLALAGVSAGELFF.

The chain joins TRBV6-2 or TRBV6-3 to TRBJ1-5; D is uncertain. CDR1 is MNHEY and CDR2 is SVGEGT in the germline V gene. The V gene lost 2 bases and the J gene lost 2 bases, with 16 bases spanning the gap. The CDR3 consists of 17 residues. The CDR3 region is CASSYGARSFGNQPQHF. The CDR3 DNA follows: TGTGCCAGCAGTTACGGAGCAAGGTCATTTGGCAATCAGCCCCAGCATTTT.

There are many counts of this clonotype. The CDR3 coding sequence is TGTGCCAGCAGTGAGGCGAAGGGGGCAACTAACTATGGCTACACCTTC. This translates into CASSEAKGATNYGYTF. The V gene is TRBV2, the J gene TRBJ1-2; 7 bases map to TRBD1. Germline CDR1 is SNHLY and CDR2 is FYNNEI. Trimming took 3 bases from V and 0 from J; bases not matched to a gene: 7. This CDR3 comprises 16 residues.

The chain joins TRBV7-8 to TRBJ2-7, with 9 nucleotides matching TRBD1. V lost 3 bases to trimming and J lost 2 bases; unmatched junction nucleotides: 2. The CDR3 is 14 amino acids. From germline, CDR1 is SGHVS and CDR2 FQNEAQ. The CDR3 coding sequence is TGTGCCAGCAGCTTTCGGACAGGGGCCTACGAGCAGTACTTC. Its translation: CASSFRTGAYEQYF.

This clonotype has just a few counts. Just one base apart from a much larger clone, this may be a read error. The chain is built from TRBV6-1 and TRBJ1-1; 10 bases match TRBD1. CDR1 and CDR2 (germline): MNHNS, SASEGT. The CDR3 runs 14 residues. V lost 6 bases, J lost 5 bases, and 6 bases stayed unmatched. DNA for the CDR3: TGTGCCAGCAGACGGACAGGGGGTTTGACTGAAGCTTTCTTT. Translation gives CASRRTGGLTEAFF.

As concerns this clonotype: A much larger clone lies a single base off, so this may be a read error. CDR3 region: CASSKRTEIFIEQYF. The CDR3 nucleotides read TGTGCCAGCAGCAAGCGGACAGAGATTTTTATCGAGCAGTACTTC. The chain is built from TRBV11-2 and TRBJ2-7, with a weak D call TRBD1 (6 bases). CDR1 is SGHAT and CDR2 is FQNNGV in the germline V gene. V lost 5 bases, J lost 6 bases, and 20 bases lay in between. The CDR3 consists of 15 residues.

Concerning this clonotype: A much larger clone differs from this one at a single base, so this may be a read error. The genes are TRBV7-9 and TRBJ1-4; 7 bases agree with TRBD1. V lost 5 bases and J lost 5; bases outside the gene matches: 8. Germline V gives CDR1 SEHNR, CDR2 FQNEAQ (reference sequence). This CDR3 is 15 amino acids long. Written as DNA, the CDR3 is TGTGCCAGCAGCCAAGTGGGACAGTCAAATGAAAAACTGTTTTTT. It specifies CASSQVGQSNEKLFF.

Comment on this clonotype: With a much larger clone just one base away, this may be a read error. DNA of the CDR3: TGTGACAGCTCCCCGCTATCCGGGTCTGGGAACTACGAGCAGTACTTC. It translates to CDSSPLSGSGNYEQYF. The chain employs TRBV18 and TRBJ2-7, with unresolved D. CDR3 length: 16 amino acids. Looked up from germline, CDR1 is KGHSH and CDR2 is LQKENI.

The chain has TRBV27 and TRBJ2-5; D is unclear. Germline CDR1 reads MNHEY; CDR2 reads SMNVEV (reference sequence). The CDR3 is 14 amino acids. The CDR3 protein is CSIISRLRQETQYF. The CDR3, as DNA: TGTTCCATCATTTCCAGGTTACGCCAAGAGACCCAGTACTTC.

About this clonotype: Germline is not matched at one junction end, which may reflect a read error. CDR3 in DNA: TGCGCCAGCAGCCTCTCGGGGGGGGTAAACACAGATAAGCAGTATTTT. This gives the protein CASSLSGGVNTDKQYF. The chain carries TRBV4-1 and TRBJ2-3; 8 bases are a match to TRBD2. Germline V gene sequence: CDR1 MGHRA, CDR2 YSYEKL. The CDR3 totals 16 residues.

Ten or more counts support this clonotype. The chain couples TRBV4-2 to TRBJ2-2, with TRBD1 matching 10 bases. The CDR3 has 17 amino acids. Germline lookup yields CDR1 LGHNA and CDR2 YNFKEQ. V was pared by 2 bases and J by 5 bases, with 8 bases of the junction left unmatched. The CDR3 spells CASSQPDRGRGTGELFF. The CDR3 nucleotides are TGTGCCAGCAGCCAACCAGACAGGGGGCGCGGGACCGGGGAGCTGTTTTTT.

This clonotype has ten or more counts. The rearrangement uses TRBV6-1 and TRBJ2-1; D is unclear. Germline V gene lookup returns CDR1 MNHNS and CDR2 SASEGT. The CDR3 is 12 residues long. The V end lost 5 bases, the J end lost 12 bases, and 14 bases lay between the germline ends. CDR3 sequence: CASSIQPHRQFF. The CDR3, as DNA: TGTGCCAGCAGTATCCAGCCTCATCGGCAGTTCTTC.

This clonotype was seen many times. The chain is built from TRBV5-1 and TRBJ2-5; D remains ambiguous. Per germline, CDR1 SGHRS and CDR2 YFSETQ. V was clipped by 0 bases and J by 5 bases, with 8 bases between them. The CDR3 runs to 13 residues. CDR3 sequence (DNA): TGCGCCAGCAGCTTGGCCGATCCGGAGACCCAGTACTTC. It is translated as CASSLADPETQYF.

As concerns this clonotype: Its ends do not fully match the called genes, so a read error is possible. V is TRBV3-1 and J is TRBJ2-5, with a tentative D call TRBD1 (8 bases). Germline V gene data show CDR1 as LGHDT and CDR2 as YNNKEL (reference sequence). This CDR3 comprises 14 residues. The CDR3, as DNA: TGTGCCAACAGCCAAGCGGGACAGGTTCAGACCCAGTACTTC. Its protein product is CANSQAGQVQTQYF.

This clonotype was observed a handful of times. The chain couples TRBV29-1 to TRBJ2-5; no clear D. V lost 3 bases, J lost 0 bases, and 11 bases lay in between. CDR3 length equals 14 residues. Per germline, CDR1 SQVTM and CDR2 ANQGSEA. The CDR3 bases are TGCAGCGTTGACGTCCTTGGGTACCAAGAGACCCAGTACTTC. It translates to CSVDVLGYQETQYF.